These 18 T cell receptor beta chains share one sample of origin, sequenced in a study of post-analysis software for immune sequencing data. Antigens for these TCRs are unknown. Sequencing libraries made from TCR beta cDNA carried unique molecular identifiers. TCRdb used MiXCR to reprocess the PCR reads, holding one entry per CDR3 protein. The profile shows hundreds of thousands of distinct CDR3 sequences, 55% to 60% of them singletons. Findings and caveats of the study: Several TRBV segments (TRBV5-6, TRBV5-1 and TRBV20-1 among them) occurred more frequently in patients than in controls.

Sequencing was carried out using blood. The receptors come from a girl aged 2-10 years with multiple sclerosis.

The chain links TRBV4-3 to TRBJ2-5; no reliable D call. Looked up from germline, CDR1 is LGHNA and CDR2 is YSLEER. Trimming cost V 2 bases and J 4 bases, with 14 bases left between them. This CDR3 is 15 amino acids long. As DNA, the CDR3 is TGCGCCAGCAGCCAAAGTGTGGGGTCTAGAGAGACCCAGTACTTC. Amino acids: CASSQSVGSRETQYF.

The genes are TRBV7-2 and TRBJ1-1; weak D call: TRBD1 (5 bases). This CDR3 has 13 residues. Looked up from germline, CDR1 is SGHTA and CDR2 is FQGNSA. The ends were cut back, 5 bases at V and 7 bases at J, with 14 bases in the middle. CDR3 sequence reads: CASSHRSGNEAFF. The DNA of the CDR3 is TGTGCCAGCAGCCACAGGAGCGGAAATGAAGCTTTCTTT.

This chain links TRBV10-3 with TRBJ2-1, with a tentative D call TRBD2 (6 bases). The germline V gene has CDR1 ENHRY and CDR2 SYGVKD. With 10 bases removed from V and 2 bases from J, the gap between germline ends came to 9 bases. CDR3 length: 12 residues. The CDR3: CATSGAYNEQFF. For the CDR3, the DNA is TGTGCCACCTCGGGGGCCTACAATGAGCAGTTCTTC.

V gene TRBV18 combines with J gene TRBJ2-1, with 8 bases identical to TRBD1. This CDR3 region has 13 residues. The V segment lost 5 bases and the J segment 8 bases; nucleotides outside the gene matches: 5. CDR1 and CDR2 (germline): KGHSH, LQKENI. In DNA form, the CDR3 reads TGTGCCAGCTCATCACAACAGGGGGATGAGCAGTTCTTC. Its protein product is CASSSQQGDEQFF.

The chain uses TRBV20-1 and TRBJ2-1, with D perhaps TRBD1 or TRBD2 (7 bases each). This CDR3 has 17 amino acids. The V gene's germline CDR1 is DFQATT and CDR2 SNEGSKA (reference sequence). V shed 1 base and J shed 3 bases, with 19 bases lying between them. The CDR3 DNA follows: TGCAGTGCTAGAGGGGAGGGGGCTAGCGTCATCTACAATGAGCAGTTCTTC. The encoded protein is CSARGEGASVIYNEQFF.

The rearrangement links TRBV29-1 to TRBJ2-7; the match to TRBD1 covers 9 bases. The CDR3 contains 13 residues. Germline V gives CDR1 SQVTM, CDR2 ANQGSEA. V dropped 6 bases and J dropped 5; count of bases not matched to a gene: 8. This CDR3 reads CSVRDRVIHEQYF. CDR3 sequence (DNA): TGCAGCGTCCGGGACAGGGTGATCCACGAGCAGTACTTC.

The rearrangement joins TRBV29-1 to TRBJ2-7; possibly TRBD1 for D (6 bases). The CDR3 length is 12 residues. From germline, CDR1 is SQVTM and CDR2 ANQGSEA. The germline V and J ends were trimmed by 6 bases and 3 bases, with 12 bases remaining between them. CDR3 sequence: CSVRDNYYEQYF. The CDR3 DNA is TGCAGCGTCCGGGACAACTACTACGAGCAGTACTTC.

The chain joins TRBV6-6 to TRBJ1-2, with D perhaps matching TRBD1 (5 bases). The CDR3 contains 13 residues. The V end was cut by 6 bases, the J end by 6 bases, with 14 bases between. Germline V gene sequence: CDR1 MNHNY, CDR2 SVGAGI (reference sequence). The CDR3 spells CASREGRSHGYTF. CDR3 sequence (DNA): TGTGCCAGCAGGGAGGGACGGAGTCATGGCTACACCTTC.

The V call is TRBV15, the J call TRBJ1-4; D possibly corresponds to TRBD1 (5 bases). Trimming shortened V by 0 bases and J by 4 bases, and 9 bases separated the two germline ends. This CDR3 region has 15 residues. The V gene's germline CDR1 is LNHNV and CDR2 YYDKDF (reference sequence). The CDR3 region has the DNA TGTGCCACCAGCAGAGAAGGGGTTGATAATGAAAAACTGTTTTTT. Protein sequence: CATSREGVDNEKLFF.

This clonotype has more than one count but fewer than ten. The V gene is TRBV10-3, the J gene TRBJ2-3; D may be TRBD2 (6 bases). The V and J ends lost 6 bases and 3 bases respectively, with 13 bases between them. This CDR3 comprises 14 residues. CDR1 and CDR2 from the germline V gene are ENHRY and SYGVKD. This CDR3 reads CAIREIAETDTQYF. The CDR3 DNA follows: TGTGCCATCAGAGAGATAGCGGAGACAGATACGCAGTATTTT.

The chain has TRBV5-1 and TRBJ2-1, with D perhaps given as TRBD1 or TRBD2 (5 bases each). The length of the CDR3 is 15 residues. Trimming removed 0 bases at V and 10 bases at J, with 17 bases between. Germline CDR1 reads SGHRS; CDR2 reads YFSETQ. The CDR3 DNA reads TGCGCCAGCAGCTTGGCCCCGACGGGGCTTGGCGAGCAGTTCTTC. It codes for CASSLAPTGLGEQFF.

This clonotype was recorded a few times. The chain carries TRBV5-1 and TRBJ1-4; 9 bases are a match to TRBD1. CDR1 SGHRS and CDR2 YFSETQ come from the germline V gene. V lost 10 bases, J lost 0 bases, and 4 bases stayed unmatched. The CDR3 is 14 residues long. The CDR3 DNA is TGCGCCTCAACAGGGGGCTCAACTAATGAAAAACTGTTTTTT. It is translated as CASTGGSTNEKLFF.

V gene TRBV12-3 or TRBV12-4 combines with J gene TRBJ2-5, with a weak D call TRBD2 (6 bases). Trimming took off 5 bases at V and 1 base at J, with 14 bases between the two ends. This CDR3 is 15 amino acids long. CDR3 bases: TGTGCCAGCAGTCCATTTCTAGCGACCCAAGAGACCCAGTACTTC. It translates to CASSPFLATQETQYF.

This clonotype was detected only a few times. V gene TRBV2 combines with J gene TRBJ1-1, with 8 bases identical to TRBD1. The CDR3 totals 14 residues. After removal of 4 bases from V and 3 bases from J, the junction contained 4 bases not matched to a gene. In germline, CDR1 is SNHLY, CDR2 FYNNEI. CDR3 nucleotides: TGTGCCAGCAGTGTAGTGGGACAGGACACTGAAGCTTTCTTT. This translates into CASSVVGQDTEAFF. Full variable domain (missing parts from reference TRBV2 and TRBJ1-1): EPEVTQTPSHQVTQMGQEVILRCVPISNHLYFYWYRQILGQKVEFLVSFYNNEISEKSEIFDDQFSVERPDGSNFTLKIRSTKLEDSAMYFCASSVVGQDTEAFFGQGTRLTVV.

This clonotype turned up a few times. The V and J genes are TRBV7-2 and TRBJ2-5, with 10 bases matching TRBD1. Germline lookup yields CDR1 SGHTA and CDR2 FQGNSA. Trimming took 6 bases from V and 4 from J; bases not matched to a gene: 11. The CDR3 is made up of 16 amino acids. Here the CDR3 reads CASSPPGTGVGETQYF. The CDR3 DNA is TGTGCCAGCAGTCCACCCGGGACAGGGGTTGGAGAGACCCAGTACTTC.

This clonotype was found a few times. The junction shows a germline mismatch at one end, possibly a read error. This chain connects TRBV13 to TRBJ2-1, with 8 nucleotides matching TRBD2. CDR3 length equals 16 residues. The germline V gene encodes CDR1 PRHDT and CDR2 FYEKMQ (reference sequence). CDR3 in amino acids: CASSLAGRASYNEQFF. CDR3 nucleotide sequence: TGTGCCAGCAGCTTAGCCGGGAGGGCCTCCTACAATGAGCAGTTCTTT.

J is TRBJ2-7 and V is TRBV20-1, with D tentatively TRBD1 (7 bases). V was pared by 1 base and J by 7 bases, with 23 bases between. This CDR3 comprises 16 residues. Germline V CDR1 and CDR2: DFQATT, SNEGSKA (reference sequence). For the CDR3, the DNA is TGCAGTGCTAGAGCCGAGGAACAGGGGAGGAGGGATGAGCAGTACTTC. Amino acid sequence: CSARAEEQGRRDEQYF.

V and J are TRBV7-9 and TRBJ2-1; D might be TRBD1 (5 bases). V was pared by 4 bases and J by 10 bases, with 14 bases between. The CDR3 length is 13 residues. Looked up from germline, CDR1 is SEHNR and CDR2 is FQNEAQ (reference sequence). CDR3 nucleotide sequence: TGTGCCAGCAGCTCCAGGGAATCCTACGAGCAGTTCTTC. It specifies CASSSRESYEQFF.